This is a list of T cell receptor beta chains from one sample in a study of cytomegalovirus exposure and HLA in healthy donors. Profiling relied on immunoSEQ multiplex PCR, and the TCRdb table lists in-frame clones only, not all of them. The repertoire has approximately 92,000 clones, approximately 84% of them found once; the top ten carry about 1.2%. Sequencing input: PBMCs. The receptor set was obtained from a girl aged 2 to 9 in good health and CMV-seropositive. CDR3s include the opening cysteine and the closing phenylalanine or tryptophan. Each record gives: CDR3 protein, CDR3 DNA, clone size, D gene, V gene, J gene. D genes are given only for firm matches. Some rows have no size entry. The others give once, few or many, or a class for an expanded clone.

CDR3 protein: CASSLVREGPGEQFF; CDR3 DNA: TGTGCCAGCAGTTTGGTGCGGGAGGGCCCTGGTGAGCAGTTCTTC; clone size: NA; D gene: TRBD2; V gene: TRBV28; J gene: TRBJ2-1
CDR3 protein: CASSEGTGEETQYF; CDR3 DNA: TGTGCCAGCAGTGAAGGAACAGGGGAAGAGACCCAGTACTTC; clone size: NA; D gene: TRBD1; V gene: TRBV6-1; J gene: TRBJ2-5
CDR3 protein: CASASGKGQGHEQYF; CDR3 DNA: TGTGCCAGCGCCTCCGGAAAGGGACAAGGACACGAGCAGTACTTC; clone size: NA; D gene: NA; V gene: TRBV6-5; J gene: TRBJ2-7
CDR3 protein: CASRSGLAGDFEQFF; CDR3 DNA: TGTGCCAGCCGGAGTGGCCTAGCGGGAGATTTTGAGCAGTTCTTC; clone size: once; D gene: TRBD2; V gene: TRBV19; J gene: TRBJ2-1
CDR3 protein: CASSYIAGSSYEQYF; CDR3 DNA: TGTGCCAGCAGTTACATAGCGGGTAGCTCCTACGAGCAGTACTTC; clone size: NA; D gene: TRBD2; V gene: TRBV6-5; J gene: TRBJ2-7
CDR3 protein: CASSIGLNSYNEQFF; CDR3 DNA: TGTGCCAGCAGCATAGGACTCAACTCCTACAATGAGCAGTTCTTC; clone size: NA; D gene: NA; V gene: TRBV7-8; J gene: TRBJ2-1
CDR3 protein: CASSEGPYTQQYF; CDR3 DNA: TGCGCCAGCAGTGAGGGGCCCTACACGCAGCAGTACTTC; clone size: NA; D gene: NA; V gene: TRBV10-1; J gene: TRBJ2-7
CDR3 protein: CASSATGEETQYF; CDR3 DNA: TGTGCCAGCAGTGCGACAGGAGAAGAGACCCAGTACTTC; clone size: NA; D gene: NA; V gene: TRBV6-1; J gene: TRBJ2-5
CDR3 protein: CASSLGGMNTEAFF; CDR3 DNA: TGTGCCAGCAGTTTAGGGGGCATGAACACTGAAGCTTTCTTT; clone size: NA; D gene: NA; V gene: TRBV28; J gene: TRBJ1-1
CDR3 protein: CASSQVLADYNEQFF; CDR3 DNA: TGCGCCAGCAGCCAAGTACTAGCGGACTACAATGAGCAGTTCTTC; clone size: few; D gene: TRBD2; V gene: TRBV4-3; J gene: TRBJ2-1
CDR3 protein: CASSRLAASYEQYF; CDR3 DNA: TGTGCCAGCAGCCGCCTCGCGGCCTCCTACGAGCAGTACTTC; clone size: NA; D gene: NA; V gene: TRBV6-5; J gene: TRBJ2-7
CDR3 protein: CAWSKAGRKEETQYF; CDR3 DNA: TGTGCCTGGAGTAAAGCGGGAAGAAAAGAAGAGACCCAGTACTTC; clone size: few; D gene: TRBD2; V gene: TRBV30; J gene: TRBJ2-5
CDR3 protein: CASSLTGLRGMNTEAFF; CDR3 DNA: TGCGCCAGCAGCTTGACCGGGTTAAGGGGCATGAACACTGAAGCTTTCTTT; clone size: NA; D gene: NA; V gene: TRBV5-1; J gene: TRBJ1-1
CDR3 protein: CASSQEGPAEETQYF; CDR3 DNA: TGCGCCAGCAGCCAAGAAGGGCCAGCGGAAGAGACCCAGTACTTC; clone size: NA; D gene: NA; V gene: TRBV4-1; J gene: TRBJ2-5
CDR3 protein: CASSYSQGHEQYF; CDR3 DNA: TGTGCCAGCAGTTACTCGCAGGGTCACGAGCAGTACTTC; clone size: NA; D gene: NA; V gene: TRBV6-6; J gene: TRBJ2-7
CDR3 protein: CSVGTATDTQYF; CDR3 DNA: TGCAGCGTTGGGACTGCCACAGATACGCAGTATTTT; clone size: NA; D gene: NA; V gene: TRBV29-1; J gene: TRBJ2-3
CDR3 protein: CASSKRRQGKNTGELFF; CDR3 DNA: TGTGCCAGCAGCAAGAGAAGACAGGGGAAGAACACCGGGGAGCTGTTTTTT; clone size: NA; D gene: NA; V gene: TRBV21-1; J gene: TRBJ2-2
CDR3 protein: CASSLGLAGGDGEQFF; CDR3 DNA: TGTGCCAGCAGCCTAGGACTAGCGGGAGGAGATGGCGAGCAGTTCTTC; clone size: NA; D gene: TRBD2; V gene: TRBV4-2; J gene: TRBJ2-1
CDR3 protein: CASSLEGTTEAFF; CDR3 DNA: TGTGCCAGCAGTTTGGAGGGGACCACTGAAGCTTTCTTT; clone size: few; D gene: NA; V gene: TRBV6-5; J gene: TRBJ1-1
CDR3 protein: CASSVGQGSGNTIYF; CDR3 DNA: TGTGCCAGTAGTGTGGGACAGGGGTCTGGAAACACCATATATTTT; clone size: NA; D gene: TRBD1; V gene: TRBV19; J gene: TRBJ1-3
CDR3 protein: CASRRTYALGETQYF; CDR3 DNA: TGCGCCAGCAGACGGACATACGCGTTAGGAGAGACCCAGTACTTC; clone size: NA; D gene: NA; V gene: TRBV4-1; J gene: TRBJ2-5
CDR3 protein: CASRKDRAQPQHF; CDR3 DNA: TGTGCCAGCAGGAAGGACAGGGCTCAGCCCCAGCATTTT; clone size: NA; D gene: TRBD1; V gene: TRBV6-5; J gene: TRBJ1-5
CDR3 protein: CASRGLAGPLEQFF; CDR3 DNA: TGTGCCAGCAGGGGACTAGCGGGCCCCCTGGAACAGTTCTTC; clone size: NA; D gene: TRBD2; V gene: TRBV28; J gene: TRBJ2-1
CDR3 protein: CASSPGIFYEQYF; CDR3 DNA: TGTGCCAGTAGTCCCGGGATATTCTACGAGCAGTACTTC; clone size: NA; D gene: NA; V gene: TRBV19; J gene: TRBJ2-7
CDR3 protein: CASSLVRTGLLVSDTQYF; CDR3 DNA: TGTGCCAGCAGCCTCGTCCGTACGGGACTACTAGTCTCAGATACGCAGTATTTT; clone size: NA; D gene: TRBD2; V gene: TRBV27; J gene: TRBJ2-3
CDR3 protein: CASTRAYEQYF; CDR3 DNA: TGTGCCAGCACGCGGGCCTACGAGCAGTACTTC; clone size: NA; D gene: NA; V gene: TRBV2; J gene: TRBJ2-7
CDR3 protein: CATLDRTNSYEQYF; CDR3 DNA: TGTGCCACCTTGGACAGGACAAACTCCTACGAGCAGTACTTC; clone size: NA; D gene: TRBD1; V gene: TRBV19; J gene: TRBJ2-7
CDR3 protein: CASSQGPTSGRGIDTQYF; CDR3 DNA: TGCGCCAGCAGCCAAGGGCCCACTAGCGGGAGGGGGATAGATACGCAGTATTTT; clone size: NA; D gene: TRBD2; V gene: TRBV4-3; J gene: TRBJ2-3
CDR3 protein: CASSLGPGSGQETQYF; CDR3 DNA: TGTGCCAGCAGCTTGGGACCTGGGTCGGGCCAAGAGACCCAGTACTTC; clone size: NA; D gene: NA; V gene: TRBV5-6; J gene: TRBJ2-5
CDR3 protein: CASSLDRGHEQYF; CDR3 DNA: TGTGCCAGCAGCCTAGACAGGGGCCACGAGCAGTACTTC; clone size: NA; D gene: TRBD1; V gene: TRBV11-3; J gene: TRBJ2-7
CDR3 protein: CASSFAGDYGYTF; CDR3 DNA: TGTGCCAGTAGTTTCGCCGGGGACTATGGCTACACCTTC; clone size: NA; D gene: NA; V gene: TRBV19; J gene: TRBJ1-2
CDR3 protein: CASSRSGVNTGELFF; CDR3 DNA: TGTGCCAGCTCACGTAGCGGGGTGAACACCGGGGAGCTGTTTTTT; clone size: NA; D gene: TRBD2; V gene: TRBV18; J gene: TRBJ2-2
CDR3 protein: CASGAEVNYGYTF; CDR3 DNA: TGTGCCAGCGGGGCAGAAGTTAACTATGGCTACACCTTC; clone size: NA; D gene: NA; V gene: TRBV9; J gene: TRBJ1-2
CDR3 protein: CASSLDYPLAGIGAEAFF; CDR3 DNA: TGTGCCAGCAGCTTAGATTATCCGCTCGCAGGAATAGGTGCTGAAGCTTTCTTT; clone size: NA; D gene: NA; V gene: TRBV11-2; J gene: TRBJ1-1
CDR3 protein: CAWSVGDYSNQPQHF; CDR3 DNA: TGTGCCTGGAGTGTAGGAGACTATAGCAATCAGCCCCAGCATTTT; clone size: NA; D gene: NA; V gene: TRBV30; J gene: TRBJ1-5
CDR3 protein: CASSLGSQGGGQYF; CDR3 DNA: TGTGCCAGCAGCTTGGGTTCGCAGGGGGGTGGGCAGTACTTC; clone size: NA; D gene: NA; V gene: TRBV5-6; J gene: TRBJ2-7
CDR3 protein: CASSEIRATYEQYF; CDR3 DNA: TGTGCCAGCAGTGAAATTAGAGCCACCTACGAGCAGTACTTC; clone size: NA; D gene: NA; V gene: TRBV6-1; J gene: TRBJ2-7
CDR3 protein: CARMTSGTYEQYF; CDR3 DNA: TGTGCCAGGATGACTAGCGGAACCTACGAGCAGTACTTC; clone size: NA; D gene: TRBD2; V gene: TRBV27; J gene: TRBJ2-7
CDR3 protein: CASSFELAGTDTQYF; CDR3 DNA: TGTGCCAGCAGCTTCGAACTAGCGGGAACAGATACGCAGTATTTT; clone size: NA; D gene: TRBD2; V gene: TRBV7-9; J gene: TRBJ2-3